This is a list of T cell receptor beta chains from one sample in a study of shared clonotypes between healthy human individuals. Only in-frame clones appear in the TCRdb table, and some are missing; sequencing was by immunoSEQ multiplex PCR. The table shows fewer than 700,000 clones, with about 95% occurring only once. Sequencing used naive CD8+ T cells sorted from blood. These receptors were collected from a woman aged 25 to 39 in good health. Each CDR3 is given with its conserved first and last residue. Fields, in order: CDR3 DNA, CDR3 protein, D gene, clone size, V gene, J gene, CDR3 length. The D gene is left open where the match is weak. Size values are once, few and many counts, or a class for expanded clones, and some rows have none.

TGTGCCAGCAGCCCTATTTCTAGCTACCCCTCCTACAATGAGCAGTTCTTC,CASSPISSYPSYNEQFF,.,.,TRBV13,TRBJ2-1,17
TGTGCCAGCAGCTCACCCGCGGGAGACTACGAGCAGTACTTC,CASSSPAGDYEQYF,TRBD2,.,TRBV11-2,TRBJ2-7,14
TGTGCCAGTAGTATAGGAGTGGTCCGGGAGAGGTCCTACGAGCAGTACTTC,CASSIGVVRERSYEQYF,.,.,TRBV19,TRBJ2-7,17
TGTGCCAGCAGCCCGCCCGGGTCGTACGAGCAGTACTTC,CASSPPGSYEQYF,.,few,TRBV7-6,TRBJ2-7,13
TGTGCCAGCAGCACCCATTACGGGACAGACTACGAGCAGTACTTC,CASSTHYGTDYEQYF,.,.,TRBV21-1,TRBJ2-7,15
TGTGCCAGCAGCTCAGAAGTCGGCTCCTACAATGAGCAGTTCTTC,CASSSEVGSYNEQFF,.,few,TRBV7-2,TRBJ2-1,15
TGTGCCAGCAGTCTATCGGATGAGCAGTTCTTC,CASSLSDEQFF,.,once,TRBV2,TRBJ2-1,11
TGTGCCCACGGGGCAGCGGGGGGCACCCGCTCTGGGGCCAACGTCCTGACTTTC,CAHGAAGGTRSGANVLTF,TRBD2,.,TRBV7-9,TRBJ2-6,18
TGCGCCAGCAGCCAAGATCTGGGGCTAACCCTCAACAATGAGCAGTTCTTC,CASSQDLGLTLNNEQFF,.,.,TRBV4-1,TRBJ2-1,17
TGCAGCGTTCTGGGGACTAGTAACACCGGGGAGCTGTTTTTT,CSVLGTSNTGELFF,TRBD2,.,TRBV29-1,TRBJ2-2,14
TGTGCCAGCAGTGAAACCCCCGGGACCTACAATGAGCAGTTCTTC,CASSETPGTYNEQFF,.,.,TRBV6-1,TRBJ2-1,15
TGTGCCAGCAGTTTACCCTTACAGGGGACTGTCGGGTACACTGAAGCTTTCTTT,CASSLPLQGTVGYTEAFF,TRBD1,.,TRBV28,TRBJ1-1,18
TGTGCCACCAGCTGGGAGAATCACCAAGAGACCCAGTACTTC,CATSWENHQETQYF,.,.,TRBV15,TRBJ2-5,14
TGTGCCAGCGCCGGGACGGCGAACACTGAAGCTTTCTTT,CASAGTANTEAFF,.,.,TRBV28,TRBJ1-1,13
TGTGCCAGCAGCTCGTCGGGGGTGGTTGGTCAGCCCCAGCATTTT,CASSSSGVVGQPQHF,.,once,TRBV13,TRBJ1-5,15
TGTGCCAGCAGTTTACGGGGTTCCGCCTCCTATGGCTACACCTTC,CASSLRGSASYGYTF,.,.,TRBV27,TRBJ1-2,15